Each of the 30 T cell receptor beta chains below was sequenced from the same sample in a study of cytomegalovirus exposure and HLA in healthy donors. It was with 60 Vbeta and 13 Jbeta primers that the PCR ran. The data were produced by immunoSEQ multiplex PCR, yet TCRdb's version contains in-frame clones alone and is incomplete. This sample has about 150,000 clones, with approximately 80% found just once. Sequencing was performed on PBMCs. The receptors shown here come from a woman in her thirties or forties in good health and CMV-seropositive.

J is TRBJ1-2 and V is TRBV27, with D unclear. CDR1 MNHEY and CDR2 SMNVEV come from the germline V gene (reference sequence). The CDR3 loop spans 15 amino acids. Trimming cost V 7 bases and J 4 bases, with 19 bases left between them. The DNA of the CDR3 is TGTGCCAGCACCCCTTTCGCGCAGGAAGGCTATGGCTACACCTTC. Protein sequence: CASTPFAQEGYGYTF.

The CDR3 nucleotides read TGTGCCAGCAGTTTTGGAACGGGTCGAGGACTGGGCGAGCAGTACTTC. Amino acids: CASSFGTGRGLGEQYF. The genes are TRBV27 and TRBJ2-7; D perhaps matches TRBD2 (5 bases). The CDR3 extends over 16 amino acids. V lost 3 bases to trimming and J lost 6 bases, with 21 bases between them. Germline lookup yields CDR1 MNHEY and CDR2 SMNVEV (reference sequence).

This clone was counted only a few times. The CDR3 DNA reads as TGTGCCAGCAGCTTAGCGTCGACTAGCACAGATACGCAGTATTTT. Residues: CASSLASTSTDTQYF. The rearrangement joins TRBV7-9 to TRBJ2-3; D uncertain. Between the trimmed V and J ends, which lost 0 bases and 0 bases, there was a span of 7 bases. The CDR3 covers 15 residues. Germline CDR1 reads SEHNR; CDR2 reads FQNEAQ (reference sequence).

The chain has TRBV29-1 and TRBJ1-1; D is unclear. The V end was cut by 6 bases, the J end by 6 bases, with 11 bases between. The CDR3 has 11 amino acids. Germline CDR1 is SQVTM and CDR2 is ANQGSEA. The CDR3 spells CSVPAVPEAFF. The CDR3 nucleotides are TGCAGCGTCCCCGCGGTGCCTGAAGCTTTCTTT.

The gene calls are TRBV28 and TRBJ2-1, with 10 nucleotides matching TRBD2. Germline V gene sequence: CDR1 MDHEN, CDR2 SYDVKM. V gave up 10 bases and J gave up 4 bases; unmatched junction bases: 4. The CDR3 spans 13 residues. DNA for the CDR3: TGTGCCACTGAGACTAGCGGGTACAATGAGCAGTTCTTC. Its protein product is CATETSGYNEQFF.

J is TRBJ1-1 and V is TRBV29-1; D may be TRBD1 (5 bases). The CDR3 runs to 13 residues. V was cut by 6 bases and J by 1 base, with 12 bases left in between. From germline, CDR1 is SQVTM and CDR2 ANQGSEA. DNA of the CDR3: TGCAGCGTAAAAGGACAAGCGAACACTGAAGCTTTCTTT. Its protein product is CSVKGQANTEAFF.

The rearrangement links TRBV5-1 to TRBJ2-1, with D perhaps TRBD1 (6 bases). CDR3 length: 14 residues. V lost 4 bases, J lost 5 bases, and 13 bases lay in between. In germline, CDR1 is SGHRS, CDR2 YFSETQ. The CDR3 spells CASSPGQRHNEQFF. The DNA for the CDR3 is TGCGCCAGCAGCCCGGGACAAAGGCACAATGAGCAGTTCTTC. Looking up the rest from reference TRBV5-1 and TRBJ2-1 gives the full variable domain: KAGVTQTPRYLIKTRGQQVTLSCSPISGHRSVSWYQQTPGQGLQFLFEYFSETQRNKGNFPGRFSGRQFSNSRSEMNVSTLELGDSALYLCASSPGQRHNEQFFGPGTRLTVL.

This chain joins TRBV11-3 and TRBJ2-1; D might be TRBD1 (5 bases). This CDR3 has 17 amino acids. Per the germline V gene, CDR1 is SGHNT and CDR2 is YENEEA. Trimming took 1 base from V and 8 from J, leaving 21 bases between them. CDR3 amino acids: CASSLGRGPLALDEQFF. The CDR3, as DNA: TGTGCCAGCAGCTTAGGAAGGGGCCCCCTTGCACTCGATGAGCAGTTCTTC.

This chain connects TRBV2 to TRBJ2-7, with 11 bases aligning to TRBD1. Trimming removed 6 bases from V and 5 bases from J; junction bases left unmatched: 6. CDR3 size: 14 residues. The germline CDR1 and CDR2 sequences are SNHLY and FYNNEI. The CDR3: CASRGTGGRDEQYF. The DNA for the CDR3 is TGTGCCAGCAGGGGGACAGGGGGTAGGGACGAGCAGTACTTC.

The genes are TRBV7-3 and TRBJ2-1; possible D gene TRBD2, 6 bases. V lost 1 base and J 7 bases, leaving 26 bases between the germline ends. This CDR3 has 19 amino acids. Germline V gives CDR1 SGHTA, CDR2 FQGTGA. In DNA form, the CDR3 reads TGTGCCAGCAGCTTAAGTTTAGGAGCGGGCACCTTAGGGATGAATGAGCAGTTCTTC. It translates to CASSLSLGAGTLGMNEQFF.

The chain employs TRBV7-9 and TRBJ2-2; 10 positions match TRBD2. The CDR3 has 17 residues. The V gene's germline CDR1 is SEHNR and CDR2 FQNEAQ (reference sequence). J lost 2 bases, V lost 0 bases, and 3 bases had no gene match. The DNA for the CDR3 is TGTGCCAGCAGCTTAGCGGCTAGCGGGGGTAACACCGGGGAGCTGTTTTTT. This translates into CASSLAASGGNTGELFF.

This chain joins TRBV15 and TRBJ1-2; TRBD1 agrees at 7 bases. The CDR3 has 14 residues. V shed 0 bases, J shed 8 bases, and the junction held 6 bases outside the gene matches. CDR1 and CDR2 (germline): LNHNV, YYDKDF (reference sequence). The CDR3 nucleotides read TGTGCCACCAGCAGAGACAGGGGGTCGAGCGGCTACACCTTC. Protein sequence: CATSRDRGSSGYTF.

V usage is TRBV5-1 and J usage is TRBJ1-3, with 7 positions matching TRBD1. The CDR3 runs 14 residues. CDR1 and CDR2 from the germline V gene are SGHRS and YFSETQ. V shed 4 bases, J shed 6 bases, and the junction held 7 bases outside the gene matches. The CDR3 DNA reads as TGCGCCAGCAGCCCCGGGACAGAGATAAACACCATATATTTT. It codes for CASSPGTEINTIYF.

J is TRBJ2-7 and V is TRBV4-1, with D perhaps matching TRBD2 (5 bases). V dropped 4 bases and J dropped 7 bases, with 14 bases sitting between them. Germline V gene data show CDR1 as MGHRA and CDR2 as YSYEKL. This CDR3 comprises 13 residues. CDR3 bases: TGCGCCAGCAGCCTCCTCGGACTGGCGGAGCAGTACTTC. This sequence encodes CASSLLGLAEQYF.

The chain links TRBV5-4 to TRBJ2-2; a weak D match, TRBD2 (6 bases). CDR3 size: 14 residues. Trimming shortened V by 0 bases and J by 6 bases, and 9 bases separated the two germline ends. The germline gives CDR1 SGHNT, CDR2 YYREEE (reference sequence). CDR3 residues: CASSLGLVPGELFF. The CDR3 DNA sequence: TGTGCCAGCAGCTTGGGACTAGTCCCCGGGGAGCTGTTTTTT.

This clone came up once. The chain links TRBV28 to TRBJ2-1, with D perhaps matching TRBD1 (5 bases). The germline CDR1 and CDR2 sequences are MDHEN and SYDVKM. The CDR3 sequence is 16 residues long. Trimming left V 2 bases short and J 4 bases short, with 15 bases between. The CDR3 reads CASSLGRAGMYNEQFF. The CDR3 DNA sequence: TGTGCCAGCAGTTTAGGCCGGGCAGGGATGTACAATGAGCAGTTCTTC.

The chain links TRBV4-1 to TRBJ2-7; no clear D. Germline V gene lookup returns CDR1 MGHRA and CDR2 YSYEKL. This CDR3 comprises 13 residues. V gave up 3 bases and J gave up 5 bases, with 11 bases separating them. DNA of the CDR3: TGCGCCAGCAGCCAGCCCCCCATAGACGAGCAGTACTTC. This gives the protein CASSQPPIDEQYF.

This clone has a handful of counts. J is TRBJ1-1 and V is TRBV5-6; D perhaps matches TRBD1 (5 bases). CDR3 length: 14 residues. Germline CDR1 reads SGHDT; CDR2 reads YYEEEE. Trimming left V 4 bases short and J 1 base short, with 11 bases between. The CDR3 sequence: CASSPLGENTEAFF. DNA for the CDR3: TGTGCCAGCAGCCCCCTAGGGGAGAACACTGAAGCTTTCTTT.

This clone was found a few times. The chain couples TRBV5-6 to TRBJ2-5; D remains unclear. Germline V gene lookup returns CDR1 SGHDT and CDR2 YYEEEE. This CDR3 region has 14 residues. Trimming shortened V by 0 bases and J by 1 base, and 7 bases separated the two germline ends. CDR3 protein: CASSLDLSQETQYF. DNA of the CDR3: TGTGCCAGCAGCTTGGATCTTTCCCAAGAGACCCAGTACTTC. The whole variable domain, remainder taken from reference TRBV5-6 and TRBJ2-5, is DAGVTQSPTHLIKTRGQQVTLRCSPKSGHDTVSWYQQALGQGPQFIFQYYEEEERQRGNFPDRFSGHQFPNYSSELNVNALLLGDSALYLCASSLDLSQETQYFGPGTRLLVL.

The chain links TRBV30 to TRBJ2-5; D possibly corresponds to TRBD2 (5 bases). Germline loops: CDR1 GTSNPN, CDR2 SVGIG (reference sequence). The CDR3 covers 16 residues. Trimming cost V 0 bases and J 1 base, with 15 bases left between them. The CDR3 DNA follows: TGTGCCTGGAGTGTACCGGGCGCCGGACTCCAAGAGACCCAGTACTTC. This encodes CAWSVPGAGLQETQYF.

The V call is TRBV30, the J call TRBJ1-2; 10 bases map to TRBD1. This CDR3 region has 15 residues. V was pared by 5 bases and J by 2 bases, with 8 bases of the junction left unmatched. The germline CDR1 and CDR2 sequences are GTSNPN and SVGIG (reference sequence). CDR3 DNA: TGTGCCTGGGTAGAGAGGGACAGGGGAAACTATGGCTACACCTTC. Translation gives CAWVERDRGNYGYTF.

This chain's CDR3 is CASSLTAGNYGYTF. DNA of the CDR3: TGTGCCAGCAGCTTGACAGCGGGGAACTATGGCTACACCTTC. The chain carries TRBV7-9 and TRBJ1-2, with D tentatively TRBD1 (5 bases). CDR1 SEHNR and CDR2 FQNEAQ come from the germline V gene (reference sequence). Trimming left V 3 bases short and J 2 bases short, with 10 bases between. The CDR3 loop spans 14 amino acids.

In this sample, this clone turned up once. Here the CDR3 reads CASSLVGSGLFGSGYTF. In DNA form, the CDR3 reads TGTGCCAGCAGCTTAGTTGGTTCAGGGCTTTTTGGCTCTGGCTACACCTTC. The chain joins TRBV7-9 to TRBJ1-2, with D possibly matching TRBD1 (5 bases). Germline CDR1 reads SEHNR; CDR2 reads FQNEAQ (reference sequence). CDR3 size: 17 residues. V was shortened by 1 base and J by 7 bases, with 22 bases between the two germline ends. Complete variable domain (other parts from reference TRBV7-9 and TRBJ1-2): DTGVSQNPRHKITKRGQNVTFRCDPISEHNRLYWYRQTLGQGPEFLTYFQNEAQLEKSRLLSDRFSAERPKGSFSTLEIQRTEQGDSAMYLCASSLVGSGLFGSGYTFGSGTRLTVV.

The V and J genes are TRBV4-1 and TRBJ1-1; possibly TRBD1 for D (6 bases). This CDR3 comprises 12 residues. Germline-derived CDR1 and CDR2 are MGHRA and YSYEKL. V was trimmed by 3 bases and J by 11 bases, leaving 13 bases between them. DNA for the CDR3: TGCGCCAGCAGCCAGCAGGGGATTCAGGCTTTCTTT. Translating it yields CASSQQGIQAFF.

The chain links TRBV15 to TRBJ1-2; no definite D call. Between the trimmed V and J ends, which lost 5 bases and 3 bases, there was a span of 13 bases. Germline V gene sequence: CDR1 LNHNV, CDR2 YYDKDF (reference sequence). The CDR3 has 14 amino acids. CDR3 sequence (DNA): TGTGCCACCAGCCTAGGAGAGAGATACTATGGCTACACCTTC. It is translated as CATSLGERYYGYTF.

The rearrangement uses TRBV11-2 and TRBJ2-1, with D possibly TRBD1 on 6 matching bases. The V and J ends lost 2 bases and 8 bases respectively, with 22 bases between them. The CDR3 contains 17 residues. CDR1 and CDR2 from the germline V gene are SGHAT and FQNNGV. CDR3 protein: CASSLQGGPRRSDEQFF. DNA of the CDR3: TGTGCCAGCAGCTTACAAGGGGGACCCCGACGGAGCGATGAGCAGTTCTTC.

The chain joins TRBV30 to TRBJ1-6, with TRBD1 matching 8 bases. The junction had 7 bases not matched to a gene; V was cut back by 0 bases and J by 9 bases. The CDR3 length is 15 residues. Germline lookup yields CDR1 GTSNPN and CDR2 SVGIG (reference sequence). The CDR3 loop reads CAWSVRTGRFSPLHF. The CDR3 DNA reads as TGTGCCTGGAGTGTTCGGACAGGGAGGTTTTCACCCCTCCACTTT.

The V and J genes are TRBV30 and TRBJ2-7; D may be TRBD1 (6 bases). Per germline, CDR1 GTSNPN and CDR2 SVGIG (reference sequence). Trimming took off 3 bases at V and 2 bases at J, with 11 bases between the two ends. This CDR3 has 13 amino acids. The CDR3 loop is CAWRWQGTYEQYF. The CDR3 region has the DNA TGTGCCTGGAGATGGCAGGGGACCTACGAGCAGTACTTC. Variable domain in full (rest from reference TRBV30 and TRBJ2-7): SQTIHQWPATLVQPVGSPLSLECTVEGTSNPNLYWYRQAAGRGLQLLFYSVGIGQISSEVPQNLSASRPQDRQFILSSKKLLLSDSGFYLCAWRWQGTYEQYFGPGTRLTVT.

The CDR3 loop is CASSIRGAHSTDTQYF. For the CDR3, the DNA is TGTGCCAGTAGTATACGGGGGGCCCATAGCACAGATACGCAGTATTTT. The chain couples TRBV19 to TRBJ2-3; maybe TRBD2 (7 bases). The CDR3 runs to 16 residues. V was trimmed by 2 bases and J by 0 bases, leaving 12 bases between them. Germline CDR1 reads LNHDA; CDR2 reads SQIVND (reference sequence).

In its sample, this clone was seen once. The rearrangement links TRBV13 to TRBJ1-3; D is unresolved. Trimming took off 5 bases at V and 2 bases at J, with 19 bases between the two ends. The CDR3 runs 17 residues. Germline assignment: CDR1 PRHDT and CDR2 FYEKMQ (reference sequence). The CDR3 reads CASSVTGSQGPGNTIYF. As DNA, the CDR3 is TGTGCCAGCAGCGTAACGGGATCCCAAGGACCTGGAAACACCATATATTTT.